This TCR beta chain stems from a study of blood T cell repertoires in COVID-19 (dated by TCRdb to about 2020). The study in broad terms: Samples covering the acute and convalescent phases of COVID-19 were provided by collaborators in the United States, Italy and Spain. A freely available public database, intended as a resource for researchers studying the immune response to SARS-CoV-2, is where the repertoires were released. Samples came from the ongoing ImmuneRACE study (first 160 participants) plus 1,254 subjects from 6 global collaborators. Deeply sampled blood TCRbeta repertoires from subjects exposed to, actively infected with, or recovered from COVID-19 were included in the dataset. Where available, HLA class I and class II types were taken from metadata supplied by the sample provider and were not determined by assay-based typing. Nearly every sample came with metadata listing a de-identified subject ID, COVID-19 status, age in years and sex. The material from the prospective study consisted of cDNA or gDNA derived from T cells, B-cell-depleted T cells, or PBMCs.

The germline V gene provides CDR1 SGHRS and CDR2 YFSETQ. Reading from cysteine to phenylalanine, the CDR3 counts 17 amino acids. The read is trimmed to its CDR3 DNA, 51 bases read in frame from base 1. Germline trimming: 2 bases from V, 6 bases from J; junction bases outside gene matches: 12. Each collaborating institution followed its own protocols to collect whole blood in K2EDTA tubes. For TCRbeta analysis, collaborators shipped samples in one of three forms: frozen whole blood, isolated PBMCs, or DNA extracted from either of those sample types. TCRbeta CDR3 regions were amplified from genomic DNA using the immunoSEQ Assay, a bias-controlled multiplex PCR. In the source study's methods: The number of nucleated cells in each sample was estimated from the amplification of reference gene primers within the assay. To quantify the absolute abundance of each unique TCRbeta CDR3 rearrangement, sequence reads were collapsed and filtered. Productive Simpson clonality was computed per sample as the square root of Simpson's diversity index over productive rearrangements. Here the immuneACCESS table is served through TCRdb, limited to in-frame sequences with V and J called. Missing clones are a known gap in these copies; in checked studies unresolved V genes cover under half, and the rest lacks a known reason. Clone size and V and J calls were adopted from that table, with D and trimming inferred from the DNA. This sample comprises fewer than 65,000 clones, 85% to 95% of them detected only once. Clones ranked in the top ten supply over 3% of the sample.

This clone has just one count. Its antigen is unknown. The record has no base qualities; no much larger clone is one base away. Overall results and qualifications from the work: Clinical and demographic metadata were provided uncurated, with the amount varying by source and participant.

Input material: peripheral blood. The receptor was isolated from a man aged 50 to 59 with acute or convalescent COVID-19. The chain uses TRBV5-1 and TRBJ2-2, and TRBD2 aligns with 8 junction nucleotides. The bases read TGCGCCAGCAGCTTTACGACTAGCGCGCCCTTGGCCGGGGAGCTGTTTTTT. This gives the protein CASSFTTSAPLAGELFF. Outside the CDR3, residues come from the reference TRBV5-1 and TRBJ2-2 proteins, so the full variable domain is: KAGVTQTPRYLIKTRGQQVTLSCSPISGHRSVSWYQQTPGQGLQFLFEYFSETQRNKGNFPGRFSGRQFSNSRSEMNVSTLELGDSALYLCASSFTTSAPLAGELFFGEGSRLTVL.